Listed here are 3 T cell receptor beta chains from one sample, sequenced in a study of cytomegalovirus exposure and HLA in healthy donors. A multiplex PCR was run with 60 Vbeta primers and 13 Jbeta primers. Assay used: immunoSEQ multiplex PCR; TCRdb lists only in-frame clones, some missing. The data show under 200,000 clones, with roughly 80% seen just once and approximately 1.8% held by the top ten. Material: PBMCs. These receptors originate from a human donor in good health.

This clone was counted between two and nine times. The chain carries TRBV6-5 and TRBJ2-7; maybe TRBD2 (7 bases). V dropped 5 bases and J dropped 2 bases, with 16 bases sitting between them. From germline, CDR1 is MNHEY and CDR2 SVGAGI. CDR3 size: 15 residues. CDR3 nucleotides: TGTGCCAGCAGTCCCCAGGGAGGGGGTACCTACGAGCAGTACTTC. Translating it yields CASSPQGGGTYEQYF.

This chain connects TRBV9 to TRBJ2-2, with a weak D call TRBD1 (5 bases). Germline values: CDR1 SGDLS, CDR2 YYNGEE. Trimming cost V 3 bases and J 4 bases, with 13 bases left between them. The CDR3 has 15 amino acids. For the CDR3, the DNA is TGTGCCAGCAGCGGCGGCCAGGGCGGCACCGGGGAGCTGTTTTTT. Encoded protein: CASSGGQGGTGELFF.

The chain has TRBV2 and TRBJ2-6, with 10 bases identical to TRBD1. The CDR3 covers 16 residues. V was clipped by 10 bases and J by 1 base; unmatched bases: 7. Germline V gene lookup returns CDR1 SNHLY and CDR2 FYNNEI. The CDR3 DNA reads TGTGCCAACCCGGGACAGGGGCGATCTGGGGCCAACGTCCTGACTTTC. Protein product: CANPGQGRSGANVLTF.